This T cell receptor (beta chain) appears in the sequencing data of a study of technical replicates of blood from a handful of donors. The CDR3 is 15 amino acids. CDR1 and CDR2 (germline): SGHNT, YYREEE (reference sequence). V lost 3 bases, J lost 4 bases, and 4 bases stayed unmatched. Generated by immunoSEQ multiplex PCR, the TCRdb table keeps only in-frame clones and is missing some. This table holds about 63,000 clones, around 87% found once. The source material was PBMCs. The chain is built from TRBV5-4 and TRBJ1-6; 7 bases map to TRBD1. The receptor was derived from a human donor in good health. Some clones in this sample may be carry-over from other donors' samples. Written as DNA, the CDR3 is TGTGCCAGCAGCTCGGGACAGACTTATAATTCACCCCTCCACTTT. This gives the protein CASSSGQTYNSPLHF. Combining the CDR3 with reference TRBV5-4 and TRBJ1-6 gives the whole variable domain ETGVTQSPTHLIKTRGQQVTLRCSSQSGHNTVSWYQQALGQGPQFIFQYYREEENGRGNFPPRFSGLQFPNYSSELNVNALELDDSALYLCASSSGQTYNSPLHFGNGTRLTVT.